The present TCR beta chain was sequenced within a study of T cell responses to AZD1222 COVID-19 vaccine. General observations from the study: Within unmutated variant regions lay the reported targets of nearly half of spike-specific TCRs. CD4 TCRs associated with vaccination spanned spike, dominating at 160-218 and 743-854. White British donors predominated, females outnumbered males, and clonal diversity was possibly underestimated. Researchers took repertoire samples only after the peak T cell response had come.

A word on this clone: Its antigen is unknown.

Profiling relied on immunoSEQ multiplex PCR, and the TCRdb table lists in-frame clones only, not all of them. The sample carries tens of thousands of clones, around nine tenths recorded once. This TCR derives from an adult who received the AZD1222 COVID-19 vaccine. Sequenced here: peripheral blood, sampled 28 days after the second AZD1222 dose.

CDR3 residues: CASRGGGHTGELFF. The CDR3 DNA follows: TGTGCCAGCAGGGGAGGGGGTCACACCGGGGAGCTGTTTTTT. This sequence joins TRBV6-5 and TRBJ2-2; possible D gene TRBD2, 7 bases. V was clipped by 6 bases and J by 3 bases, with 11 bases between them. Germline V lookup: CDR1 MNHEY, CDR2 SVGAGI. CDR3 length: 14 amino acids.